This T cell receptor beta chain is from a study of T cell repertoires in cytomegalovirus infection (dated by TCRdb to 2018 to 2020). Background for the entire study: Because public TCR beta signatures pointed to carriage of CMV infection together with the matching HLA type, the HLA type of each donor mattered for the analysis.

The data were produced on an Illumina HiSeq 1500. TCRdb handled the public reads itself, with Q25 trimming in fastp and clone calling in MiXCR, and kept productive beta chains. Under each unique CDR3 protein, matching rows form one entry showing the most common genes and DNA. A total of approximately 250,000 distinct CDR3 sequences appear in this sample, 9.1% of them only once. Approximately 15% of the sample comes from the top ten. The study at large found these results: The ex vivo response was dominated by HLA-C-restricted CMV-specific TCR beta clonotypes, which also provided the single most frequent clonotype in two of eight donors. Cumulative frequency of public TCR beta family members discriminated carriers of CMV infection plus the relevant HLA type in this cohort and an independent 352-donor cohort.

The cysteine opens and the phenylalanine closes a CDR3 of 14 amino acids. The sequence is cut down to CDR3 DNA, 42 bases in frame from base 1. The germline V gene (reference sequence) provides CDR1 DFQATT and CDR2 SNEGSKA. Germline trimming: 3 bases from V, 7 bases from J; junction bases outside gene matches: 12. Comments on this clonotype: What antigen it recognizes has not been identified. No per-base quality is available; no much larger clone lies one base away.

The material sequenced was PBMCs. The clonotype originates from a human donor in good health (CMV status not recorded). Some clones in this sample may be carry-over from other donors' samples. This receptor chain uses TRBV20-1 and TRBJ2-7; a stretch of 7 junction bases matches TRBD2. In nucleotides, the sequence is TGCAGTGCTAGTCAGGTGCCCAGCGGGGCGGAGCAGTACTTC. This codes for CSASQVPSGAEQYF.